The 20 T cell receptor beta chains in this list originate from one sample, sequenced in a study of cytomegalovirus exposure and HLA in healthy donors. PCR used 60 Vbeta primers and 13 Jbeta primers. Clones were sequenced by immunoSEQ multiplex PCR, and TCRdb holds only the in-frame ones, with some missing. The data hold roughly 140,000 clones, with around four fifths observed a single time. Sequencing used PBMCs. The receptor source for this set is a female donor in good health and CMV-seronegative.

The CDR3 sequence: CASSLVASGNTGELFF. The DNA for the CDR3 is TGCGCCAGCAGCTTGGTGGCTAGCGGGAACACCGGGGAGCTGTTTTTT. The chain recombines TRBV5-1 with TRBJ2-2; 7 bases are shared with TRBD2. CDR3 length: 16 amino acids. V lost 0 bases, J lost 1 base, and 3 bases stayed unmatched. Germline V gene data show CDR1 as SGHRS and CDR2 as YFSETQ.

This rearrangement joins TRBV4-1 to TRBJ2-1; D is possibly TRBD2 (6 bases). V shed 1 base and J shed 3 bases, with 10 bases lying between them. Germline CDR1 and CDR2: MGHRA and YSYEKL. The CDR3 extends over 15 amino acids. CDR3 residues: CASSQVRDLYNEQFF. The CDR3 coding sequence is TGCGCCAGCAGCCAAGTGCGGGACCTCTACAATGAGCAGTTCTTC.

This clone was observed a few times. DNA of the CDR3: TGTGCCAGCAGCTCTCCGAGCGAAAGACAGGGACACTATGGCTACACCTTC. Its translation is CASSSPSERQGHYGYTF. This sequence joins TRBV5-4 and TRBJ1-2; TRBD1 agrees at 7 bases. Germline CDR1 and CDR2: SGHNT and YYREEE (reference sequence). Losses at the gene ends were 3 bases for V and 3 bases for J; bases not matched to a gene: 14. There are 17 residues in the CDR3.

Note on this clone: Different DNA sequences within this sample yield the same CDR3. The rearrangement links TRBV28 to TRBJ1-1; D is undetermined. The germline V gene has CDR1 MDHEN and CDR2 SYDVKM. The CDR3 runs 13 residues. The V and J ends lost 2 bases and 1 base respectively, with 5 bases between them. The CDR3 DNA reads TGTGCCAGCAGTTTAGGCGGGAACACTGAAGCTTTCTTT. Translated: CASSLGGNTEAFF.

V gene TRBV28 combines with J gene TRBJ2-5; D may be TRBD2 (6 bases). TRBJ2-7 explains the end of the DNA better; the J call may be wrong. This CDR3 spans 13 amino acids. The germline gives CDR1 MDHEN, CDR2 SYDVKM. The CDR3 DNA is TGTGCCAGCAGTGTGGGGGGATCCGGCGAGCAGTACTTC. Protein product: CASSVGGSGEQYF.

This chain joins TRBV13 and TRBJ1-3; D call uncertain. Between the trimmed V and J ends, which lost 3 bases and 9 bases, there was a span of 9 bases. The CDR3 extends over 12 amino acids. The germline gives CDR1 PRHDT, CDR2 FYEKMQ (reference sequence). The CDR3 sequence is CASSFGSGTIYF. In DNA form, the CDR3 reads TGTGCCAGCAGCTTTGGGAGTGGCACCATATATTTT.

This sequence joins TRBV7-8 and TRBJ2-7; D is undetermined. The length of the CDR3 is 13 residues. Germline V gene data show CDR1 as SGHVS and CDR2 as FQNEAQ. Trimming stripped 3 bases from V and 0 bases from J, with 6 bases between. CDR3 sequence reads: CASSFDTSYEQYF. The CDR3 DNA sequence: TGTGCCAGCAGCTTCGACACCTCCTACGAGCAGTACTTC.

In its sample, this clone was seen a few times. The rearrangement joins TRBV28 to TRBJ1-1; TRBD1 aligns across 7 bases. This CDR3 region has 15 residues. The V gene end was trimmed by 6 bases and the J gene end by 3 bases; junction bases not matched to a gene: 10. The germline gives CDR1 MDHEN, CDR2 SYDVKM. The CDR3 region has the DNA TGTGCCAGCAGCACCGCAGGGGGAACGGACACTGAAGCTTTCTTT. Protein: CASSTAGGTDTEAFF.

This chain links TRBV10-3 with TRBJ1-2; TRBD1 matches at 11 bases. CDR1 is ENHRY and CDR2 is SYGVKD in the germline V gene. Losses at the gene ends were 2 bases for V and 5 bases for J; bases not matched to a gene: 4. This CDR3 is built from 15 residues. The DNA for the CDR3 is TGTGCCATCAGTGAGGGACAGGGGGCGGTATATGGCTACACCTTC. Translating it yields CAISEGQGAVYGYTF.

The table lists this clone with a few counts. The rearrangement uses TRBV19 and TRBJ2-1; 7 bases align to TRBD2. V lost 0 bases to trimming and J lost 8 bases; unmatched junction nucleotides: 4. There are 14 residues in the CDR3. CDR1 is LNHDA, CDR2 SQIVND, per germline (reference sequence). The DNA for the CDR3 is TGTGCCAGTAGTATAGAGAGCGGGGTAGATGAGCAGTTCTTC. This translates into CASSIESGVDEQFF.

This clone has more than one count but fewer than ten. The chain combines TRBV6-1 with TRBJ1-5; 9 bases match TRBD1. Germline trimming cut 5 bases from V and 4 bases from J; bases unmatched to any gene: 6. Germline V CDR1 and CDR2: MNHNS, SASEGT. This CDR3 spans 15 amino acids. CDR3 region: CASSWRDRVNQPQHF. In DNA form, the CDR3 reads TGTGCCAGCAGTTGGAGGGACAGGGTAAATCAGCCCCAGCATTTT.

The rearrangement links TRBV4-1 to TRBJ2-5; 8 bases match TRBD2. Per the germline V gene, CDR1 is MGHRA and CDR2 is YSYEKL. After removal of 4 bases from V and 3 bases from J, the junction contained 7 bases not matched to a gene. The CDR3 contains 15 residues. In DNA form, the CDR3 reads TGCGCCAGCAGCCTCCGGCTAGCGGGTGAAGAGACCCAGTACTTC. Translated: CASSLRLAGEETQYF.

This clone has just one count. This chain connects TRBV5-1 to TRBJ2-3; 10 positions match TRBD2. CDR3 length: 18 residues. Trimming took 1 base from V and 0 from J; bases not matched to a gene: 8. The V gene's germline CDR1 is SGHRS and CDR2 YFSETQ. CDR3 coding DNA: TGCGCCAGCAGCTTGAGACTAGCGGGTGCCCCGAGCACAGATACGCAGTATTTT. As protein: CASSLRLAGAPSTDTQYF.

The genes are TRBV10-3 and TRBJ1-2; D ambiguous. V lost 6 bases to trimming and J lost 1 base, with 9 bases between them. The CDR3 loop spans 13 amino acids. Germline CDR1 is ENHRY and CDR2 is SYGVKD. CDR3 bases: TGTGCCATCAGCCAGACTTTTAACTATGGCTACACCTTC. Its protein is CAISQTFNYGYTF.

The chain has TRBV6-1 and TRBJ1-1, with 8 bases identical to TRBD1. Germline-derived CDR1 and CDR2 are MNHNS and SASEGT. The V segment lost 1 base and the J segment 4 bases; nucleotides outside the gene matches: 2. The CDR3 is made up of 14 amino acids. The CDR3 region is CASSEDRGGTEAFF. Here the CDR3 DNA reads TGTGCCAGCAGTGAAGACAGGGGGGGCACTGAAGCTTTCTTT.

In the case of this clone: Sequence at one end of the junction differs from germline and may be a read error. The V gene is TRBV4-2, the J gene TRBJ1-2; the match to TRBD1 covers 8 bases. Germline values: CDR1 LGHNA, CDR2 YNFKEQ. CDR3 length: 15 amino acids. DNA of the CDR3: TGTGCCAGCAGCCCCGGACAGGGAAGTAGATACGGCTACCCCTTC. This sequence encodes CASSPGQGSRYGYPF.

The V call is TRBV2, the J call TRBJ1-1, with a possible D match to TRBD1 (6 bases). Germline V gene lookup returns CDR1 SNHLY and CDR2 FYNNEI. The ends were cut back, 6 bases at V and 1 base at J, with 12 bases in the middle. The CDR3 is 14 amino acids. For the CDR3, the DNA is TGTGCCAGCAGAGACAGGAGTACGAACACTGAAGCTTTCTTT. It yields the protein CASRDRSTNTEAFF.

The rearrangement joins TRBV5-1 to TRBJ1-2; perhaps TRBD1 as D (5 bases). The CDR3 is made up of 17 amino acids. Trimming removed 0 bases from V and 2 bases from J, with 17 bases in between. CDR1 is SGHRS and CDR2 is YFSETQ in the germline V gene. The CDR3 coding sequence is TGCGCCAGCAGCTTGGGTGGAGGGGCGATTACAAACTATGGCTACACCTTC. Its translation: CASSLGGGAITNYGYTF. Complete variable domain (other parts from reference TRBV5-1 and TRBJ1-2): KAGVTQTPRYLIKTRGQQVTLSCSPISGHRSVSWYQQTPGQGLQFLFEYFSETQRNKGNFPGRFSGRQFSNSRSEMNVSTLELGDSALYLCASSLGGGAITNYGYTFGSGTRLTVV.

This chain links TRBV5-1 with TRBJ1-4; tentative D call: TRBD1 (5 bases). Trimming cost V 2 bases and J 8 bases, with 22 bases left between them. The germline CDR1 and CDR2 sequences are SGHRS and YFSETQ. The CDR3 loop spans 17 amino acids. The CDR3 region has the DNA TGCGCCAGCAGCTTCCTAAGTCAGGGACTCGAAGGAGAAAAACTGTTTTTT. Encoded protein: CASSFLSQGLEGEKLFF.

The V call is TRBV19, the J call TRBJ1-4; 7 bases align to TRBD1. The CDR3 loop spans 14 amino acids. Germline lookup yields CDR1 LNHDA and CDR2 SQIVND (reference sequence). V lost 8 bases to trimming and J lost 4 bases; unmatched junction nucleotides: 7. In DNA form, the CDR3 reads TGTGCCAGTTCGGCGGGACAGATTAATGAAAAACTGTTTTTT. Protein: CASSAGQINEKLFF.